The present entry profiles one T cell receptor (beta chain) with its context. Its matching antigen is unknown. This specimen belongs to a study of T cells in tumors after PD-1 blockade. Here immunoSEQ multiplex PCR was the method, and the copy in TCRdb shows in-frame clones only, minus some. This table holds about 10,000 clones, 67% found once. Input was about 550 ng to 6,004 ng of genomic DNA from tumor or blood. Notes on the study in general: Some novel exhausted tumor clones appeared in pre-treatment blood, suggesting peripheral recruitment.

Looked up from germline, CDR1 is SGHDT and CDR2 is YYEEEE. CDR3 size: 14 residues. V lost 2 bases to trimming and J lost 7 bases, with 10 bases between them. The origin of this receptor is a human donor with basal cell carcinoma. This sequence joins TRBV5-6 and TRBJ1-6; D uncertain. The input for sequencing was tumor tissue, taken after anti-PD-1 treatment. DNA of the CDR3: TGTGCCAGCAGCTTTGCTGGCGGGAATTCACCCCTCCACTTT. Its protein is CASSFAGGNSPLHF.